These 8 T cell receptor beta chains were all obtained from the same sample, sequenced in a study of CD8 T cells in Susac syndrome. The RNA, 0.5 to 1 ug, was put through reverse transcription using random hexamers. In TCRdb, the immunoSEQ multiplex PCR reads were re-called with MiXCR into one record per CDR3 protein. The repertoire has about 110,000 distinct CDR3 sequences, 90% to 96% of them found once; the top ten carry under 0.1%. The sequencing sample was made of CD4+ T cells from PBMCs. The receptors originated from a human donor in good health.

The chain employs TRBV12-3 or TRBV12-4 and TRBJ2-5; TRBD2 aligns across 13 bases. The CDR3 has 15 amino acids. The trim removed 6 bases at V and 4 bases at J, leaving 5 bases unmatched. CDR3 in amino acids: CASSRTSGRAETQYF. CDR3 nucleotide sequence: TGTGCCAGCAGCCGAACTAGCGGGAGGGCAGAGACCCAGTACTTC.

For the CDR3, the DNA is TGTGCCAGCAGTTTAGAACTAGCGCAGGAGCAGTACTTC. It translates to CASSLELAQEQYF. This sequence joins TRBV12-3 or TRBV12-4 and TRBJ2-7; 7 nucleotides agree with TRBD2. This CDR3 is built from 13 residues. J gave up 7 bases and V 1 base, and 4 bases lay outside the gene matches.

The V gene is TRBV20-1, the J gene TRBJ2-7; D ambiguous. CDR3 length: 13 amino acids. Deletions cut 3 bases from V and 4 bases from J, with 13 bases between. CDR1 and CDR2 from the germline V gene are DFQATT and SNEGSKA (reference sequence). CDR3 amino acids: CSASFPVRYEQYF. The CDR3 DNA follows: TGCAGTGCTAGCTTCCCTGTGCGTTACGAGCAGTACTTC.

J is TRBJ2-7 and V is TRBV6-5; 7 positions match TRBD2. This CDR3 region has 14 residues. With 5 bases clipped from V and 1 base from J, the junction kept 5 bases outside the gene matches. CDR1 and CDR2 (germline): MNHEY, SVGAGI. DNA for the CDR3: TGTGCCAGCAGTGCCTTCGGGGGGTCCTACGAGCAGTACTTC. It yields the protein CASSAFGGSYEQYF.

This clonotype was seen a single time. This sequence joins TRBV28 and TRBJ2-3; tentatively, D is TRBD1 (5 bases). The CDR3 spans 12 residues. The germline CDR1 and CDR2 sequences are MDHEN and SYDVKM. V was pared by 6 bases and J by 7 bases, with 11 bases between. CDR3 sequence: CASSGQLYTQYF. In nucleotides, the CDR3 is TGTGCCAGCAGCGGACAACTTTATACGCAGTATTTT. The entire variable domain, with the rest obtained from reference TRBV28 and TRBJ2-3, is as follows: DVKVTQSSRYLVKRTGEKVFLECVQDMDHENMFWYRQDPGLGLRLIYFSYDVKMKEKGDIPEGYSVSREKKERFSLILESASTNQTSMYLCASSGQLYTQYFGPGTRLTVL.

The rearrangement uses TRBV4-1 and TRBJ2-1, with TRBD1 as a possible D gene (7 bases). From germline, CDR1 is MGHRA and CDR2 YSYEKL. V was pared by 2 bases and J by 0 bases, with 14 bases between. This CDR3 comprises 17 residues. CDR3 DNA: TGCGCCAGCAGCCAAAAAAGGGGGGACAGCTCCTACAATGAGCAGTTCTTC. It is translated as CASSQKRGDSSYNEQFF.

The rearrangement links TRBV29-1 to TRBJ2-1, with TRBD2 identical over 8 bases. The germline V gene encodes CDR1 SQVTM and CDR2 ANQGSEA. Trimming took 2 bases from V and 3 from J; bases not matched to a gene: 0. This CDR3 is built from 13 residues. CDR3 DNA sequence: TGCAGCGTTGAACTAGCGGGCTACAATGAGCAGTTCTTC. This gives the protein CSVELAGYNEQFF.

The chain is built from TRBV24-1 and TRBJ2-2; D may be TRBD1 (5 bases). Germline V gene data show CDR1 as KGHDR and CDR2 as SFDVKD. CDR3 length equals 15 residues. V lost 4 bases and J lost 5, with 13 bases in between. CDR3 DNA sequence: TGTGCCACCAGTGAACCAGGGCATTGGACCGGGGAGCTGTTTTTT. Protein product: CATSEPGHWTGELFF.